Below, 28 T cell receptor beta chains from the same sample are listed, as sequenced in a study of a mutant IDH1 vaccine in newly diagnosed glioma (dated by TCRdb to the early 2020s). The intended sense of this specimen's time point label: week 23, last vaccination. Each vaccine dose was 300 ug of a 20-mer mutant IDH1 peptide in Montanide, given subcutaneously with topical imiquimod. Which antigens these TCRs recognize remains unknown. The library was produced with the immunoSEQ multiplex PCR assay. The table was pulled from immuneACCESS by TCRdb, which kept in-frame rearrangements only. Such tables lose some clones; where checked, under half of the loss comes from unresolved V genes, and the rest has no known cause. The sample data list approximately 82,000 clones, and 65% to 90% of these were observed just once. The ten largest clones take up approximately 2.3% of the sample. Here the sequenced sample was PBMCs, taken from a glioma patient whose treatment included an IDH1 peptide vaccine. These receptors were taken from a young man with glioma. Some clones in this sample may be carry-over from other donors' samples.

The V call is TRBV21-1, the J call TRBJ2-2; TRBD1, the D gene given by the table, was not confirmed from the DNA. TRBV21-1 is labeled a pseudogene. The CDR3 covers 12 residues. The CDR3 sequence is CNRDSQTGELFF. CDR3 bases: TGTAACCGGGACAGTCAGACCGGGGAGCTGTTTTTT.

The V call is TRBV19, the J call TRBJ2-3; D ambiguous. CDR3 length: 13 residues. CDR1 and CDR2 (germline): LNHDA, SQIVND (reference sequence). Trimming took 5 bases from V and 1 from J, leaving 7 bases between them. The CDR3 here is CASSGVRTDTQYF. In DNA, the CDR3 is TGTGCCAGTAGTGGAGTTCGCACAGATACGCAGTATTTT.

This chain joins TRBV6-1 and TRBJ1-5, with D unclear. The germline gives CDR1 MNHNS, CDR2 SASEGT. V lost 1 base and J 9 bases, leaving 13 bases between the germline ends. This CDR3 is built from 14 residues. The CDR3 DNA reads TGTGCCAGCAGTGAAGGGGAGTACCGTAGGCCCCAGCATTTT. It yields the protein CASSEGEYRRPQHF.

This chain connects TRBV6-5 to TRBJ2-2; TRBD2 matches at 11 bases. The CDR3 covers 15 residues. The germline V gene encodes CDR1 MNHEY and CDR2 SVGAGI. With V trimmed by 5 bases and J by 3 bases, 2 bases remained unmatched. The CDR3 spells CASSPSGGHTGELFF. CDR3 sequence (DNA): TGTGCCAGCAGTCCTAGCGGGGGGCACACCGGGGAGCTGTTTTTT.

The chain combines TRBV5-6 with TRBJ2-1; D tentatively reads TRBD1 or TRBD2 (5 bases each). From germline, CDR1 is SGHDT and CDR2 YYEEEE. V was shortened by 3 bases and J by 7 bases, with 20 bases between the two germline ends. CDR3 size: 16 residues. The CDR3 DNA is TGTGCCAGCAGCTCATCCCGGGACCCTTTGGGGAATGAGCAGTTCTTC. Protein product: CASSSSRDPLGNEQFF.

This chain uses TRBV5-4 with TRBJ2-2; D call uncertain. Trimming stripped 4 bases from V and 7 bases from J, with 11 bases between. The CDR3 has 13 residues. Germline values: CDR1 SGHNT, CDR2 YYREEE (reference sequence). CDR3 sequence: CASSPGFGGELFF. DNA of the CDR3: TGTGCCAGCAGCCCCGGCTTCGGCGGGGAGCTGTTTTTT.

The V gene is TRBV5-5, the J gene TRBJ2-7, with D perhaps matching TRBD2 (5 bases). Between the trimmed V and J ends, which lost 4 bases and 9 bases, there was a span of 14 bases. Germline CDR1 and CDR2: SGHKS and YYEKEE (reference sequence). The CDR3 totals 12 residues. DNA for the CDR3: TGTGCCAGCAGCCCCGGGTACGAGGGGCAGTACTTC. Translated, it gives CASSPGYEGQYF.

This clone was counted at least ten times. The chain is built from TRBV27 and TRBJ1-1; 8 nucleotides match TRBD1. Germline CDR1 MNHEY, CDR2 SMNVEV (reference sequence). The CDR3 covers 14 residues. Unmatched junction bases numbered 7, after V lost 2 bases and J lost 8 bases. The chain's CDR3 is CASSLRGGQVEAFF. The CDR3, as DNA: TGTGCCAGCAGTTTAAGGGGGGGACAGGTAGAAGCTTTCTTT.

The chain recombines TRBV4-1 with TRBJ2-1; TRBD1 might be the D (6 bases). Germline V gene lookup returns CDR1 MGHRA and CDR2 YSYEKL. This CDR3 spans 16 amino acids. V was trimmed by 2 bases and J by 5 bases, leaving 16 bases between them. The CDR3 spells CASSQPQGRSHNEQFF. The CDR3 DNA reads TGCGCCAGCAGCCAACCACAGGGCCGGTCTCACAATGAGCAGTTCTTC.

This rearrangement joins TRBV9 to TRBJ2-3; a possible D gene is TRBD1 (5 bases). Trimming left V 0 bases short and J 2 bases short, with 22 bases between. The CDR3 has 19 residues. Per germline, CDR1 SGDLS and CDR2 YYNGEE. In DNA form, the CDR3 reads TGTGCCAGCAGCGTAGAAGCTGTTTGGGGCGGATCCACCACAGATACGCAGTATTTT. Amino acids: CASSVEAVWGGSTTDTQYF.

V is TRBV10-2 and J is TRBJ1-2; TRBD1 is a possible D gene (5 bases). The CDR3 spans 14 residues. Trimming pared 0 bases from V and 4 bases from J, leaving 9 bases between. CDR1 is WSHSY and CDR2 is SAAADI in the germline V gene. The CDR3 DNA follows: TGCGCCAGCAGTGAGTCCCCGACAGTCTATGGCTACACCTTC. Its translation: CASSESPTVYGYTF.

This chain joins TRBV5-1 and TRBJ1-2, with a weak D call TRBD1 (6 bases). Trimming removed 1 base at V and 5 bases at J, with 9 bases between. This CDR3 has 13 amino acids. The germline V gene has CDR1 SGHRS and CDR2 YFSETQ. The CDR3 is CASSLQGWYGYTF. The CDR3 bases are TGCGCCAGCAGCTTGCAGGGGTGGTATGGCTACACCTTC.

The chain links TRBV29-1 to TRBJ2-1, with D uncertain. Per germline, CDR1 SQVTM and CDR2 ANQGSEA. Deletions cut 4 bases from V and 9 bases from J, with 7 bases between. The CDR3 is made up of 10 amino acids. In DNA form, the CDR3 reads TGCAGCGTTGTAGCCGTTGAGCAGTTCTTC. Translation: CSVVAVEQFF.

J is TRBJ2-3 and V is TRBV9; D not resolved. The length of the CDR3 is 15 residues. V lost 4 bases and J lost 1, with 13 bases in between. Germline V gene data show CDR1 as SGDLS and CDR2 as YYNGEE. CDR3 region: CASSPRDQGTDTQYF. Here the CDR3 DNA reads TGTGCCAGCAGCCCTCGAGACCAGGGCACAGATACGCAGTATTTT. The whole variable domain, filled in from reference TRBV9 and TRBJ2-3, reads DSGVTQTPKHLITATGQRVTLRCSPRSGDLSVYWYQQSLDQGLQFLIQYYNGEERAKGNILERFSAQQFPDLHSELNLSSLELGDSALYFCASSPRDQGTDTQYFGPGTRLTVL.

The chain recombines TRBV7-9 with TRBJ1-4; possible D gene TRBD1, 6 bases. Between the trimmed V and J ends, which lost 3 bases and 8 bases, there was a span of 10 bases. This CDR3 has 13 amino acids. Germline-derived CDR1 and CDR2 are SEHNR and FQNEAQ (reference sequence). The CDR3 sequence: CASSFDGGEKLFF. CDR3 DNA: TGTGCCAGCAGCTTCGACGGGGGCGAAAAACTGTTTTTT.

This clone has a single count. V and J are TRBV25-1 and TRBJ2-7, with 7 bases aligning to TRBD1. In germline, CDR1 is MGHDK, CDR2 SYGVNS. V dropped 3 bases and J dropped 0; count of bases not matched to a gene: 5. The length of the CDR3 is 15 residues. The CDR3 DNA sequence: TGTGCCAGCAGTGAGGGAGACAGGGTCTCCTACGAGCAGTACTTC. This encodes CASSEGDRVSYEQYF.

The chain uses TRBV7-9 and TRBJ2-5; D perhaps matches TRBD1 (6 bases). V lost 4 bases to trimming and J lost 5 bases, with 14 bases between them. CDR3 length equals 14 residues. Germline V gives CDR1 SEHNR, CDR2 FQNEAQ (reference sequence). The CDR3 nucleotides are TGTGCCAGCAGCTCCGACAGGACGGGGGAGACCCAGTACTTC. Protein sequence: CASSSDRTGETQYF. Variable domain in full (rest from reference TRBV7-9 and TRBJ2-5): DTGVSQNPRHKITKRGQNVTFRCDPISEHNRLYWYRQTLGQGPEFLTYFQNEAQLEKSRLLSDRFSAERPKGSFSTLEIQRTEQGDSAMYLCASSSDRTGETQYFGPGTRLLVL.

The chain couples TRBV5-1 to TRBJ1-1; 7 positions match TRBD1. With 1 base clipped from V and 0 bases from J, the junction kept 3 bases outside the gene matches. The CDR3 spans 15 residues. Per the germline V gene, CDR1 is SGHRS and CDR2 is YFSETQ. The CDR3 loop reads CASSLRGQMNTEAFF. DNA of the CDR3: TGCGCCAGCAGCTTGAGGGGACAGATGAACACTGAAGCTTTCTTT.

This clone was counted once. The sample carries other DNA sequences with the same CDR3. The gene calls are TRBV30 and TRBJ1-2; D may be TRBD1 (5 bases). The V end was cut by 7 bases, the J end by 7 bases, with 19 bases between. The CDR3 has 13 amino acids. The germline CDR1 and CDR2 sequences are GTSNPN and SVGIG (reference sequence). CDR3: CASPGWGSGGYTF. As DNA, the CDR3 is TGTGCCTCACCCGGTTGGGGGTCGGGTGGCTACACCTTC.

This clone was seen only a few times. The CDR3 region has the DNA TGTGCCAGCAGAAAGACCTATGGCTACACCTTC. This translates into CASRKTYGYTF. The chain carries TRBV4-2 and TRBJ1-2; D unclear. The germline V and J ends were trimmed by 6 bases and 4 bases, with 6 bases remaining between them. The CDR3 consists of 11 residues. Germline lookup yields CDR1 LGHNA and CDR2 YNFKEQ.

The V call is TRBV5-1, the J call TRBJ2-1; D unclear. The ends were cut back, 0 bases at V and 4 bases at J, with 8 bases in the middle. The CDR3 totals 14 residues. Looked up from germline, CDR1 is SGHRS and CDR2 is YFSETQ. Here the CDR3 DNA reads TGCGCCAGCAGCTTGGGGGGTTTATACAATGAGCAGTTCTTC. Its translation: CASSLGGLYNEQFF.

This chain connects TRBV6-5 to TRBJ1-1; 7 bases agree with TRBD1. The germline gives CDR1 MNHEY, CDR2 SVGAGI. The CDR3 contains 15 residues. Unmatched junction bases numbered 12, after V lost 6 bases and J lost 5 bases. This chain's CDR3 is CASRNRQGSRTEAFF. The DNA of the CDR3 is TGTGCCAGCAGGAACCGACAGGGTTCGAGGACTGAAGCTTTCTTT.

This rearrangement joins TRBV7-2 to TRBJ2-3; D could derive from TRBD1 or TRBD2 (6 bases each). The CDR3 has 14 residues. In germline, CDR1 is SGHTA, CDR2 FQGNSA. Trimming took 1 base from V and 4 from J, leaving 9 bases between them. CDR3 DNA sequence: TGTGCCAGCAGCTTAGTGGGGGGCGCAGATACGCAGTATTTT. It translates to CASSLVGGADTQYF.

V gene TRBV18 combines with J gene TRBJ2-5; 15 nucleotides line up with TRBD2. The CDR3 totals 16 residues. Unmatched junction bases numbered 0, after V lost 3 bases and J lost 1 base. Per the germline V gene, CDR1 is KGHSH and CDR2 is LQKENI. The CDR3 DNA reads TGTGCCAGCTCACCGGGACTAGCGGGGGGCCAAGAGACCCAGTACTTC. This sequence encodes CASSPGLAGGQETQYF.

The chain uses TRBV7-2 and TRBJ2-1; TRBD2 aligns across 12 bases. This CDR3 has 17 residues. The V gene's germline CDR1 is SGHTA and CDR2 FQGNSA. With V trimmed by 5 bases and J by 3 bases, 8 bases remained unmatched. The CDR3 is CASSPGLAGRLYNEQFF. In DNA form, the CDR3 reads TGTGCCAGCAGCCCCGGACTAGCGGGGCGCCTCTACAATGAGCAGTTCTTC.

The V gene is TRBV30, the J gene TRBJ2-2; the D is unclear. V was cut by 3 bases and J by 5 bases, with 7 bases left in between. CDR3 length: 12 amino acids. CDR1 and CDR2 (germline): GTSNPN, SVGIG (reference sequence). The CDR3 nucleotides read TGTGCCTGGAGACGGGTAACCGGGGAGCTGTTTTTT. It translates to CAWRRVTGELFF.

The rearrangement links TRBV4-2 to TRBJ2-7, with a weak D call TRBD1 (6 bases). Trimming pared 0 bases from V and 0 bases from J, leaving 15 bases between. The CDR3 loop spans 17 amino acids. Germline assignment: CDR1 LGHNA and CDR2 YNFKEQ. The CDR3 reads CASSQESPGHSSYEQYF. The CDR3 DNA reads TGTGCCAGCAGCCAAGAGAGTCCGGGACATAGCTCCTACGAGCAGTACTTC.

The chain joins TRBV19 to TRBJ1-5; D is possibly TRBD1 (5 bases). Trimming removed 2 bases at V and 0 bases at J, with 5 bases between. CDR1 and CDR2 (germline): LNHDA, SQIVND (reference sequence). The length of the CDR3 is 14 residues. Here the CDR3 reads CASSITGSNQPQHF. CDR3 bases: TGTGCCAGTAGTATAACAGGTAGCAATCAGCCCCAGCATTTT.